This TCR beta chain is drawn from a study of blood T cell repertoires in COVID-19. Study-level information: Collection of acute and convalescent COVID-19 samples took place in the United States, Italy and Spain. In each case, the material was cDNA or gDNA derived from T cells, B-cell-depleted T cells, or PBMCs.

Per the authors' pipeline: The authors estimated nucleated cell counts from reference gene primer amplification. The table came from immunoSEQ multiplex PCR; TCRdb's copy has only in-frame clones and leaves some out. V, J and clone size reflect that table, while D and trimming were determined from the DNA. The sample has approximately 220,000 clones; 88% are singletons. CDR1 LNHDA and CDR2 SQIVND come from the germline V gene (reference sequence). This CDR3 is built from 17 residues. The junction had 6 bases not matched to a gene; V was cut back by 1 base and J by 0 bases. The specimen was peripheral blood. The TCR originated in a middle-aged man with acute or convalescent COVID-19. The gene calls are TRBV19 and TRBJ1-5; 7 nucleotides agree with TRBD1. CDR3 sequence reads: CASSIGRDSYSNQPQHF. Written as DNA, the CDR3 is TGTGCCAGTAGTATAGGCCGGGACAGCTATAGCAATCAGCCCCAGCATTTT.